This is a list of T cell receptor beta chains from one sample in a study of response to subunit inactivated influenza vaccine. TCRdb used MiXCR to reprocess the RT-PCR reads, holding one entry per CDR3 protein. The sample includes hundreds of thousands of distinct CDR3 sequences, 7.6% of them seen just once. The material sequenced was PBMCs from blood, taken around 25 months after vaccination. Receptor source: a man aged 50-75 years who received an inactivated influenza vaccine. Each CDR3 is given with its conserved first and last residue. The order of the fields is V gene, J gene, D gene, clone size, CDR3 protein, CDR3 DNA. A D gene is named only where the DNA matches it firmly. Expanded clones get a size class; other rows say once, few or many, or leave the size out.

TRBV20-1,TRBJ2-5,-,few,CSARTGLQETQYF,TGCAGTGCTAGGACGGGCCTCCAAGAGACCCAGTACTTC
TRBV6-2/TRBV6-3,TRBJ2-3,TRBD2,-,CASSYRQRGTTLADTQYF,TGTGCCAGCAGTTACCGCCAGCGGGGAACGACTTTGGCAGATACGCAGTATTTT
TRBV5-1,TRBJ1-6,-,-,CASSPSRPNSPLHF,TGCGCCAGCAGTCCGTCTCGACCGAATTCACCCCTCCACTTT
TRBV5-1,TRBJ2-3,-,-,CARSLGQIGGDTQYF,TGCGCCAGGAGCCTCGGACAGATTGGAGGGGATACGCAGTATTTT
TRBV19,TRBJ2-1,TRBD1,once,CASRLDRGPYNEQFF,TGTGCCAGTAGACTGGACAGGGGACCCTACAATGAGCAGTTCTTC
TRBV15,TRBJ2-3,TRBD2,-,CATSRAGGTDTQYF,TGTGCCACCAGCAGAGCGGGGGGAACAGATACGCAGTATTTT
TRBV7-6,TRBJ2-1,-,few,CASSRFPNEQFF,TGTGCCAGCAGCCGCTTCCCAAATGAGCAGTTCTTC
TRBV28,TRBJ2-3,TRBD2,-,CASQGRAYRTDTQYF,TGTGCCTCCCAAGGGAGGGCCTATCGCACAGATACGCAGTATTTT
TRBV29-1,TRBJ2-3,TRBD1,-,CSVKENPTNRGFSTDTQYF,TGCAGCGTCAAAGAAAACCCGACAAACAGGGGTTTTAGCACAGATACGCAGTATTTT
TRBV20-1,TRBJ2-5,-,few,CSASGGAGQETQYF,TGCAGTGCCAGTGGGGGCGCGGGGCAAGAGACCCAGTACTTC
TRBV5-6,TRBJ1-3,-,-,CASSPSGLGSGNTIYF,TGTGCCAGCAGCCCGTCTGGACTTGGCTCTGGAAACACCATATATTTT
TRBV5-1,TRBJ1-5,-,many,CASSFGNSNQPQHF,TGCGCCAGCAGCTTCGGCAATAGCAATCAGCCCCAGCATTTT
TRBV6-2/TRBV6-3,TRBJ2-7,-,few,CASTSRGATYEQYF,TGTGCCAGCACCTCAAGGGGGGCAACCTACGAGCAGTACTTC
TRBV12-3/TRBV12-4,TRBJ2-6,-,few,CASSSYTPLYSGANVLTF,TGTGCCAGCAGCTCTTACACTCCACTTTACTCTGGGGCCAACGTCCTGACTTTC
TRBV20-1,TRBJ1-2,TRBD1,-,CSAQAGGANGYGYTF,TGCAGTGCCCAGGCAGGGGGCGCAAATGGCTATGGCTACACCTTC
TRBV12-3/TRBV12-4,TRBJ1-4,-,many,CASSLGLQKLFF,TGTGCCAGCAGTTTGGGTCTGCAAAAACTGTTTTTT
TRBV29-1,TRBJ2-2,TRBD2,few,CSVATTSGITGELFF,TGCAGCGTTGCTACCACTAGCGGGATCACCGGGGAGCTGTTTTTT
TRBV3-1,TRBJ2-7,TRBD1,-,CASSQDPGTGGEQYF,TGTGCCAGCAGCCAAGATCCCGGGACAGGGGGCGAGCAGTACTTC
TRBV7-9,TRBJ2-4,-,-,CASSLATGTKNIQYF,TGTGCCAGCAGCTTAGCAACGGGAACCAAAAACATTCAGTACTTC
TRBV20-1,TRBJ2-7,TRBD2,few,CSAHMTSGSHEQYF,TGCAGTGCTCACATGACTAGCGGGAGCCACGAGCAGTACTTC
TRBV28,TRBJ1-2,-,-,CASSFGTTNYGYTF,TGTGCCAGCAGTTTCGGGACAACTAACTATGGCTACACCTTC
TRBV7-9,TRBJ2-5,TRBD1,few,CASSLRQGIGETQYF,TGTGCCAGCAGCTTAAGACAGGGTATTGGAGAGACCCAGTACTTC
TRBV6-2/TRBV6-3,TRBJ2-7,TRBD1,many,CASRITPQGAPYEQYF,TGTGCCAGCAGGATCACCCCCCAGGGGGCTCCCTACGAGCAGTACTTC
TRBV4-3,TRBJ1-4,-,many,CASSQSPGQTATNEKLFF,TGCGCCAGCAGCCAATCCCCGGGACAAACGGCAACTAATGAAAAACTGTTTTTT
TRBV11-2,TRBJ2-3,-,many,CASSLDSARTDTQYF,TGTGCCAGCAGCCTTGACAGCGCGCGCACAGATACGCAGTATTTT
TRBV29-1,TRBJ2-1,TRBD1,many,CSVEDPGQPYNEQFF,TGCAGCGTTGAAGATCCGGGACAGCCTTACAATGAGCAGTTCTTC
TRBV28,TRBJ2-7,-,-,CASSVQGGPYEQYF,TGTGCCAGCAGTGTCCAGGGGGGCCCCTACGAGCAGTACTTC
TRBV6-1,TRBJ1-4,-,-,CASSEWNEKLFF,TGTGCCAGCAGTGAATGGAATGAAAAACTGTTTTTT
TRBV6-1,TRBJ1-5,-,few,CASSEFWNQPQHF,TGTGCCAGCAGTGAATTCTGGAATCAGCCCCAGCATTTT
TRBV7-6,TRBJ2-1,-,-,CASSLAVGGPRQPSSYNEQFF,TGTGCCAGCAGCTTAGCGGTAGGTGGACCCCGACAGCCTTCCTCCTACAATGAGCAGTTCTTC
TRBV12-3/TRBV12-4,TRBJ2-6,TRBD2,-,CASSLDQGLGGANVLAF,TGTGCCAGCAGTTTGGATCAGGGACTAGGTGGGGCCAACGTCCTGGCTTTC
TRBV7-2,TRBJ2-7,-,many,CASSLAPVSYEQYF,TGTGCCAGCAGCTTAGCTCCCGTTTCCTACGAGCAGTACTTC